This T cell receptor (beta chain) emerged from a study of blood T cell repertoires in COVID-19. Per the germline V gene, CDR1 is MRHNA and CDR2 is SNTAGT. The CDR3 spans 13 residues. The V and J ends lost 7 bases and 3 bases respectively, with 12 bases between them. TCRdb's table, derived via immunoSEQ multiplex PCR, lists solely in-frame clones and lacks some. Of some 82,000 clones listed, around 92% are singletons. The material sequenced was peripheral blood. This clonotype was sampled from a woman aged 45-65 years in a cohort sampled during active COVID-19. J is TRBJ1-1 and V is TRBV6-4; possibly TRBD1 for D (6 bases). The CDR3 nucleotides are TGTGCCAGCAAGGGACAACGTGACACTGAAGCTTTCTTT. As protein: CASKGQRDTEAFF.